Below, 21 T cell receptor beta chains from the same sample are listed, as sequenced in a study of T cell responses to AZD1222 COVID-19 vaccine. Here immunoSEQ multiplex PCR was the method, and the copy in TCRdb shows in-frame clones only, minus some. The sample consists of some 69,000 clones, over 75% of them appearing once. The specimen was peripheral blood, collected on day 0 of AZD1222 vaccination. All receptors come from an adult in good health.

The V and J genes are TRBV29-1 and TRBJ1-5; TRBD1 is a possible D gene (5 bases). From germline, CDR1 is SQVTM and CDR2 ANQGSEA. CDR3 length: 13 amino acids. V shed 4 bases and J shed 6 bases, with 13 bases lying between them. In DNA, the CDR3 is TGCAGCGTTGTTGTGGCCGGGGGTCAGCCCCAGCATTTT. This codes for CSVVVAGGQPQHF. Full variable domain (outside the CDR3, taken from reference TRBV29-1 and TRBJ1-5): SAVISQKPSRDICQRGTSLTIQCQVDSQVTMMFWYRQQPGQSLTLIATANQGSEATYESGFVIDKFPISRPNLTFSTLTVSNMSPEDSSIYLCSVVVAGGQPQHFGDGTRLSIL.

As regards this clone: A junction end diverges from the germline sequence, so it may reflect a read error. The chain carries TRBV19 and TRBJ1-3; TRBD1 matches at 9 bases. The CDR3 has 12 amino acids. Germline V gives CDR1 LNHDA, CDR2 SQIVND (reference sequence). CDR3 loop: CASSSTQGAGQF. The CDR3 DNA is TGTGCCAGTAGTTCAACACAGGGGGCCGGCCAATTT.

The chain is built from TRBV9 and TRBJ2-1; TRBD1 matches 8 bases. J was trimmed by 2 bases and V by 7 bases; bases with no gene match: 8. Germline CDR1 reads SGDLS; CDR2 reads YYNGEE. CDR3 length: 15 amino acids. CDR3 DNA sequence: TGTGCCAGCCGCCCCCTGACAGGGGCCTACAATGAGCAGTTCTTC. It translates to CASRPLTGAYNEQFF.

The CDR3 nucleotides read TGCGCCAGCAGCCAAACAGGAGCAACCTACGAGCAGTACTTC. This translates into CASSQTGATYEQYF. J is TRBJ2-7 and V is TRBV4-1, with D perhaps matching TRBD1 (5 bases). V dropped 2 bases and J dropped 2 bases, with 10 bases sitting between them. Germline loops: CDR1 MGHRA, CDR2 YSYEKL. This CDR3 spans 14 amino acids.

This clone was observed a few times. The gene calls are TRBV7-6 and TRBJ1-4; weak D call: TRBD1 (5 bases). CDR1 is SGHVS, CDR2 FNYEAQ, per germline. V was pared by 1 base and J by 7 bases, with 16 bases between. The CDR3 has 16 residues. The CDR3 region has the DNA TGTGCCAGCAGCTTAGAGCAACAGGCGGTCGGTGAAAAACTGTTTTTT. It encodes CASSLEQQAVGEKLFF.

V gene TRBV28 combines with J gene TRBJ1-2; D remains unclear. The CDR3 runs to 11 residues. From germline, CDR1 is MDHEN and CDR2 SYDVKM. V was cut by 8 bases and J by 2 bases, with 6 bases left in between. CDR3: CASGVNYGYTF. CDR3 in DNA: TGTGCCAGCGGTGTAAACTATGGCTACACCTTC.

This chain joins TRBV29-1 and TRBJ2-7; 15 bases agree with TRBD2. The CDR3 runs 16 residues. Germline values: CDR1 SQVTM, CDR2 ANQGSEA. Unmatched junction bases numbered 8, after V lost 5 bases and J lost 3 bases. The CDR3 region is CSVHSGTSGGIYEQYF. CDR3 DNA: TGCAGCGTTCACTCCGGGACTAGCGGGGGGATCTACGAGCAGTACTTC.

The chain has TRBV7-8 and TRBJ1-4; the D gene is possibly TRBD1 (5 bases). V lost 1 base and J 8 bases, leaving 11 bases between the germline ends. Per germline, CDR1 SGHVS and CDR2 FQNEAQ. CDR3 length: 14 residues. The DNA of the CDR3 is TGTGCCAGCAGCTTAGACAGGAATCAGGAAAAACTGTTTTTT. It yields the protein CASSLDRNQEKLFF.

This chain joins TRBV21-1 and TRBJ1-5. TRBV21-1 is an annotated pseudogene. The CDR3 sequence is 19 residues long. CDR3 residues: CASRSCRAYLDYSNQPQHF. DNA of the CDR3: TGTGCCAGCAGAAGTTGTAGGGCTTATCTAGATTATAGCAATCAGCCCCAGCATTTT.

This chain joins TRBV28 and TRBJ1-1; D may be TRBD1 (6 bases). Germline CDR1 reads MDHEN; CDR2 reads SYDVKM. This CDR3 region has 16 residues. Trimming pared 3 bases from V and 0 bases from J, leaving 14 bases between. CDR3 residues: CASSFSYREMNTEAFF. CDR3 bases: TGTGCCAGCAGTTTTTCGTACAGGGAAATGAACACTGAAGCTTTCTTT.

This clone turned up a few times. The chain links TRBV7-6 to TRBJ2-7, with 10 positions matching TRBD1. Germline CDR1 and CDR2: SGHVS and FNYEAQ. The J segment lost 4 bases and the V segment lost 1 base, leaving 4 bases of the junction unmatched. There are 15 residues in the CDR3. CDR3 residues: CASSLGGTGDYEQYF. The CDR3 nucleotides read TGTGCCAGCAGCTTAGGTGGGACAGGGGATTACGAGCAGTACTTC.

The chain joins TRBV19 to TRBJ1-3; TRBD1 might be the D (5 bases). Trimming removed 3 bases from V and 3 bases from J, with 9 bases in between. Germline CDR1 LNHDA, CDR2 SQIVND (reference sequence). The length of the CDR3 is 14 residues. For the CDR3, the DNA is TGTGCCAGTAGTATTGGACAAAGTGGAAACACCATATATTTT. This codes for CASSIGQSGNTIYF.

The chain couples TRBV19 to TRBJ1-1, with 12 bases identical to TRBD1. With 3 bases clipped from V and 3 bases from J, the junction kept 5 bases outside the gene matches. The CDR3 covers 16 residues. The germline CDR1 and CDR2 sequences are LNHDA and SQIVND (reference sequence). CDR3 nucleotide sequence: TGTGCCAGTAGTATTGCCGGGACAGGGGGCCACACTGAAGCTTTCTTT. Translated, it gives CASSIAGTGGHTEAFF.

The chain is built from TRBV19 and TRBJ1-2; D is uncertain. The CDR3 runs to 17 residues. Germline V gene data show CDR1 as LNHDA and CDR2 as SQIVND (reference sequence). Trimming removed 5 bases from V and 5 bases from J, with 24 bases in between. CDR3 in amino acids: CASSPKPSDLDRYGYTF. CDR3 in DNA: TGTGCCAGTAGTCCCAAACCCTCCGACCTTGATCGATATGGCTACACCTTC.

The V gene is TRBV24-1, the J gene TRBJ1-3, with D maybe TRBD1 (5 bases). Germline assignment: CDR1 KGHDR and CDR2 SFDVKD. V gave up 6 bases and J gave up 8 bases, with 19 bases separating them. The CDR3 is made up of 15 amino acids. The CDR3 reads CATSPGQGKADTIYF. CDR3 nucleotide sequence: TGTGCCACCAGTCCTGGCCAGGGTAAGGCGGACACCATATATTTT.

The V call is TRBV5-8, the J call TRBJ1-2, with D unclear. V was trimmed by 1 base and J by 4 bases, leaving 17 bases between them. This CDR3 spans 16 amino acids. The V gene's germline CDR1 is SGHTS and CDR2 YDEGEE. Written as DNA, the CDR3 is TGTGCCAGCAGCTTGCGCGGCAGTTCGGCCGTCTATGGCTACACCTTC. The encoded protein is CASSLRGSSAVYGYTF.

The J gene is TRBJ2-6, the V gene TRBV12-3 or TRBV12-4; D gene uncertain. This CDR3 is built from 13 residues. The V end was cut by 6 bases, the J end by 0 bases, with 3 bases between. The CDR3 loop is CASRDSGANVLTF. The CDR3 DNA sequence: TGTGCCAGCAGGGACTCTGGGGCCAACGTCCTGACTTTC.

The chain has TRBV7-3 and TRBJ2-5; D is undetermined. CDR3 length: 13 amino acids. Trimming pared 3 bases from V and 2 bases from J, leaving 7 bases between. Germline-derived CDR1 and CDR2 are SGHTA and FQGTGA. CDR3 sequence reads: CASSFGQQETQYF. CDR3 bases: TGTGCCAGCAGCTTTGGCCAGCAAGAGACCCAGTACTTC.

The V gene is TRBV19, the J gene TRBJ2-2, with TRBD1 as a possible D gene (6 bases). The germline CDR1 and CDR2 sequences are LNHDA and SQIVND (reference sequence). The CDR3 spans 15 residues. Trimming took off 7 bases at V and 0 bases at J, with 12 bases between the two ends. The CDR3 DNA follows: TGTGCCAGTACCACCGGGACAACGAACACCGGGGAGCTGTTTTTT. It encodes CASTTGTTNTGELFF.

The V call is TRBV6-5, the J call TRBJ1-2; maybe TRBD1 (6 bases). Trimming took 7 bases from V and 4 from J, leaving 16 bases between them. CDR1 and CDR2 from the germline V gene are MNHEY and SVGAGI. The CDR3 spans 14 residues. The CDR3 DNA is TGTGCCAGCACCTTAGGGGGGGGTGTCTATGGCTACACCTTC. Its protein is CASTLGGGVYGYTF.

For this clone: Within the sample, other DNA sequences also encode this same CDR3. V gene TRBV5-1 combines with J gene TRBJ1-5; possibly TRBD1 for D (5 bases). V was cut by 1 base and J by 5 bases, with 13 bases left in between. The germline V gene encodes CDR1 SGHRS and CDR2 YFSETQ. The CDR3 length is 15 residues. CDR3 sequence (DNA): TGCGCCAGCAGCTTGCGGACGGGAGGGGATCAGCCCCAGCATTTT. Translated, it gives CASSLRTGGDQPQHF.